This section outlines one TCR beta chain sequence together with its context. These data are taken from a study of blood T cell repertoires in COVID-19. Study information: The analysed material was cDNA or gDNA that came from T cells, B-cell-depleted T cells, or PBMCs.

Per the study methods: Amplification of reference gene primers was used by the study to estimate nucleated cell counts. The table came from immunoSEQ multiplex PCR; TCRdb's copy has only in-frame clones and leaves some out. The DNA was the basis for D and trimming; V, J and clone size are from that table. The top ten hold 7.9% of the sample, which has over 100,000 clones, approximately 78% seen once. This clonotype was obtained from a man aged 65-85 years with acute or convalescent COVID-19. The source material was peripheral blood.

The CDR3 DNA follows: TGTGCCAGCAGCCAAGATAGGACAGGGGGCGTCACAGATACGCAGTATTTT. Protein sequence: CASSQDRTGGVTDTQYF. V and J are TRBV4-2 and TRBJ2-3, with 11 nucleotides matching TRBD1. The V gene's germline CDR1 is LGHNA and CDR2 YNFKEQ. This CDR3 has 17 residues. Trimming took 0 bases from V and 2 from J; bases not matched to a gene: 4.